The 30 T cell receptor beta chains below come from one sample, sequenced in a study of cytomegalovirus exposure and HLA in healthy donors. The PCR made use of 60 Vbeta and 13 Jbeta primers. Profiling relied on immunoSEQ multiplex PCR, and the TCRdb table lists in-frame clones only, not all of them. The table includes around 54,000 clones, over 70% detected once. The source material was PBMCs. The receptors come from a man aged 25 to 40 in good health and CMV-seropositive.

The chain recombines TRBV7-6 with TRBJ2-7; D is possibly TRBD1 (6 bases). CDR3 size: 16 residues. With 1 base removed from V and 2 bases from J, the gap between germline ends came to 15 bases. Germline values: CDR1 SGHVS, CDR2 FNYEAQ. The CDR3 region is CASSLGSRTEPYEQYF. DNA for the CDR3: TGTGCCAGCAGCTTAGGGTCCCGGACAGAGCCCTACGAGCAGTACTTC.

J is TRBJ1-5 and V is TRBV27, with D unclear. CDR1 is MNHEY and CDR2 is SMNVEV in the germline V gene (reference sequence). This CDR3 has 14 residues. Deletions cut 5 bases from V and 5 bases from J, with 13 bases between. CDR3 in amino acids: CASSPHYTYQPQHF. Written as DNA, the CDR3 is TGTGCCAGCAGTCCACATTACACCTATCAGCCCCAGCATTTT.

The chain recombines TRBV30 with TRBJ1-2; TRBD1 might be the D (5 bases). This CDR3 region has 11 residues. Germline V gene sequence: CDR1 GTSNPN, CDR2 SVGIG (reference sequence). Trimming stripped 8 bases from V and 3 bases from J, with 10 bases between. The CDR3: CAAGGDYGYTF. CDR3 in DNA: TGTGCCGCTGGAGGGGACTATGGCTACACCTTC.

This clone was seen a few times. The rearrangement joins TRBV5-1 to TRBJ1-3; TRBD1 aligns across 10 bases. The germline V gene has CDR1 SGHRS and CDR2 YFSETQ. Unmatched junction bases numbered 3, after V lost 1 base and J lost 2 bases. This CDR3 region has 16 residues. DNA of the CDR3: TGCGCCAGCAGCTTGCCCGGGACAGGGGCTGGAAACACCATATATTTT. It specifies CASSLPGTGAGNTIYF.

This CDR3 is CASSPSDRVYGYTF. CDR3 nucleotide sequence: TGTGCCAGCAGTCCGTCGGACAGGGTCTATGGCTACACCTTC. The V call is TRBV28, the J call TRBJ1-2; TRBD1 aligns across 8 bases. This CDR3 comprises 14 residues. Germline-derived CDR1 and CDR2 are MDHEN and SYDVKM. V lost 5 bases and J lost 4; bases outside the gene matches: 6.

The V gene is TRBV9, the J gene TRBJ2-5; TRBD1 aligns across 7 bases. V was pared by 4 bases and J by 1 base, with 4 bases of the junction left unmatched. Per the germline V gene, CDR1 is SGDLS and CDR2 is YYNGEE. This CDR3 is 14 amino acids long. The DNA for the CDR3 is TGTGCCAGCAGCCCGGGACAGATCCAAGAGACCCAGTACTTC. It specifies CASSPGQIQETQYF.

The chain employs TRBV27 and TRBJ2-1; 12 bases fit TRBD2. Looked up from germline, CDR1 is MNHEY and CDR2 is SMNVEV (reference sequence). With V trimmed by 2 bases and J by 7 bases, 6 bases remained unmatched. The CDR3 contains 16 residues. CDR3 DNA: TGTGCCAGCAGTTTAGGACTAGCGGGACCTATTAATGAGCAGTTCTTC. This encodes CASSLGLAGPINEQFF.

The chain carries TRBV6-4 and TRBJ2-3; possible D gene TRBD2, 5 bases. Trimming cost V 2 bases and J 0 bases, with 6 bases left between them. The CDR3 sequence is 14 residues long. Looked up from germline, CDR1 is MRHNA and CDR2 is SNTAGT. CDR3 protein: CASSDRDSTDTQYF. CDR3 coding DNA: TGTGCCAGCAGTGACCGGGATAGCACAGATACGCAGTATTTT.

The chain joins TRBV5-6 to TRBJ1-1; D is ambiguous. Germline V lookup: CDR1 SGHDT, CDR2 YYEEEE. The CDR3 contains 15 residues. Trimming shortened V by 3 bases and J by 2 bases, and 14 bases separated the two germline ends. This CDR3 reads CASSWRADYNTEAFF. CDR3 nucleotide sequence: TGTGCCAGCAGCTGGAGGGCAGACTACAACACTGAAGCTTTCTTT.

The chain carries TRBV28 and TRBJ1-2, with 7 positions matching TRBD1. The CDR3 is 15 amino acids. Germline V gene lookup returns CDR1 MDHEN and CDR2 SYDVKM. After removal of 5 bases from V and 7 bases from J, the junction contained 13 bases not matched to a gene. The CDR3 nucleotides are TGTGCCAGCAGTCCCAAGACAGGGCCCCAACGTGGCTACACCTTC. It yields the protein CASSPKTGPQRGYTF.

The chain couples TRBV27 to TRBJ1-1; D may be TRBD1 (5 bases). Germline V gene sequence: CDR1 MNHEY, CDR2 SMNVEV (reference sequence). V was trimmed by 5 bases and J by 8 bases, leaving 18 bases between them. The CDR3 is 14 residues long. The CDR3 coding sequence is TGTGCCAGCAGTAACGCTGGGGCAACAAGGGAAGCTTTCTTT. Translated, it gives CASSNAGATREAFF.

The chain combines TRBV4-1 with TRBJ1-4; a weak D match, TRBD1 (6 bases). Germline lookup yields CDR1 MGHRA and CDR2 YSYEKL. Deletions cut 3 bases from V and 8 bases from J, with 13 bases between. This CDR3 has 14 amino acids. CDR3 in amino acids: CASSQQGFGEKLFF. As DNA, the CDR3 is TGCGCCAGCAGCCAGCAGGGGTTCGGCGAAAAACTGTTTTTT.

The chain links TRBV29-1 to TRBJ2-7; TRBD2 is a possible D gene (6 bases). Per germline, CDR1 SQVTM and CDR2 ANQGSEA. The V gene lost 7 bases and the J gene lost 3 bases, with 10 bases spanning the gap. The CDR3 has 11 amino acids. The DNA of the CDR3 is TGCAGCGCCGGGACTGACTACGAGCAGTACTTC. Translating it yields CSAGTDYEQYF.

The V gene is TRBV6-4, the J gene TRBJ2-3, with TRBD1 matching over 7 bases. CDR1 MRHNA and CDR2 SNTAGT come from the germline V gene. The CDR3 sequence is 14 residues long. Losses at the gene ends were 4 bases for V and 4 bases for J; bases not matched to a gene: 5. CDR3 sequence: CASSVTGSADTQYF. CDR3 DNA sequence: TGTGCCAGCAGTGTGACAGGGAGCGCAGATACGCAGTATTTT.

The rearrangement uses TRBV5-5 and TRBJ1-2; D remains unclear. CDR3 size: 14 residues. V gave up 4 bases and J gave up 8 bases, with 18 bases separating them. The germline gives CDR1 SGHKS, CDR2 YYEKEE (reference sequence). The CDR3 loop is CASSHLPSSSGYTF. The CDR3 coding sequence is TGTGCCAGCAGCCACCTACCCTCCTCGAGCGGCTACACCTTC.

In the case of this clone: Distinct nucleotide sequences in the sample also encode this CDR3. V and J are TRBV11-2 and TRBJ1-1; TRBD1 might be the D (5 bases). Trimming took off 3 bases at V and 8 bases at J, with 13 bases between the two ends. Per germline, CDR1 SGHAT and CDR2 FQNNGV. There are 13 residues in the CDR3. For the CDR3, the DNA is TGTGCCAGCAGCTTTCAGGGTTGGACCGAAGCTTTCTTT. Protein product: CASSFQGWTEAFF.

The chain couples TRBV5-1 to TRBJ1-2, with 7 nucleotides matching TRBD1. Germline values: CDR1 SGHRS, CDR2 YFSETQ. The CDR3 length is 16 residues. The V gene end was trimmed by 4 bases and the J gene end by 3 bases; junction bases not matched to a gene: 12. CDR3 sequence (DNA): TGCGCCAGCAGCAAACCGAGACAGGGAATGGACTATGGCTACACCTTC. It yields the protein CASSKPRQGMDYGYTF.

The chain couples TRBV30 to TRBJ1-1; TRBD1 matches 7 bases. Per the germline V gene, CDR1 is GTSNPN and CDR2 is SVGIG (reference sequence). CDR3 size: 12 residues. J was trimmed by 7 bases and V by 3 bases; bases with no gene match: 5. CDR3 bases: TGTGCCTGGAGCGAGACAGGGTATGAAGCTTTCTTT. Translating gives CAWSETGYEAFF. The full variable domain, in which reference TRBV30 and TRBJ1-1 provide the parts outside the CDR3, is SQTIHQWPATLVQPVGSPLSLECTVEGTSNPNLYWYRQAAGRGLQLLFYSVGIGQISSEVPQNLSASRPQDRQFILSSKKLLLSDSGFYLCAWSETGYEAFFGQGTRLTVV.

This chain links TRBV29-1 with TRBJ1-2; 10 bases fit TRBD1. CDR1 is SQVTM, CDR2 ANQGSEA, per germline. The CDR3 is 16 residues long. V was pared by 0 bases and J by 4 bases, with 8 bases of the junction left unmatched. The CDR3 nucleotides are TGCAGCGTTGAAGATATGGGACAGGGGCTACCCTATGGCTACACCTTC. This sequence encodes CSVEDMGQGLPYGYTF.

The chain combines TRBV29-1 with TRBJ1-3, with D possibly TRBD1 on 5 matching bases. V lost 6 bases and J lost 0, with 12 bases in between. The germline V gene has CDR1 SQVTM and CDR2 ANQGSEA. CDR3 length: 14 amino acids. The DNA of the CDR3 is TGCAGCGTCAGTCAGGGTGCCTCTGGAAACACCATATATTTT. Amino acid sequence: CSVSQGASGNTIYF.

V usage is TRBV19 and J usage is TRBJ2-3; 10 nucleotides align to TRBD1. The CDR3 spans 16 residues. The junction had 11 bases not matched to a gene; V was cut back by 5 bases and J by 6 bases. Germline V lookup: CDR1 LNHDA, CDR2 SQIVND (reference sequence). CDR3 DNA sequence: TGTGCCAGTAGTGTCTCGCCCGACAGGGGGCCGGATACGCAGTATTTT. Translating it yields CASSVSPDRGPDTQYF.

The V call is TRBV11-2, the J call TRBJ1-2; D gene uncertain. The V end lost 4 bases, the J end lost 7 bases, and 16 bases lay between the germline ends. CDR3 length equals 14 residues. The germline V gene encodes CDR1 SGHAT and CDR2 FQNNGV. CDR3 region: CASSSLLQASGYTF. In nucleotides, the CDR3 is TGTGCCAGCAGCTCCTTACTTCAGGCGAGTGGCTACACCTTC.

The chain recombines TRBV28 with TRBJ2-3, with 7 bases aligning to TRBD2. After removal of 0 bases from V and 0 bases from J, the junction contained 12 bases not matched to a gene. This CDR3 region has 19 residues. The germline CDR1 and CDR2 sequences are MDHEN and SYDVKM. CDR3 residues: CASSLWGEGSGSSTDTQYF. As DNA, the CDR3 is TGTGCCAGCAGTTTATGGGGGGAGGGGAGCGGATCTAGCACAGATACGCAGTATTTT. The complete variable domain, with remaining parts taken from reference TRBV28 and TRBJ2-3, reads DVKVTQSSRYLVKRTGEKVFLECVQDMDHENMFWYRQDPGLGLRLIYFSYDVKMKEKGDIPEGYSVSREKKERFSLILESASTNQTSMYLCASSLWGEGSGSSTDTQYFGPGTRLTVL.

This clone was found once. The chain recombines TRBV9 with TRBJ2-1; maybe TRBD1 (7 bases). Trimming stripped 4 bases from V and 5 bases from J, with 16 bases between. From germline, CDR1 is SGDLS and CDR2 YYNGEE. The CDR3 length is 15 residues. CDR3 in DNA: TGTGCCAGCAGCCCCTCAGGGGGGATGGACAATGAGCAGTTCTTC. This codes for CASSPSGGMDNEQFF.

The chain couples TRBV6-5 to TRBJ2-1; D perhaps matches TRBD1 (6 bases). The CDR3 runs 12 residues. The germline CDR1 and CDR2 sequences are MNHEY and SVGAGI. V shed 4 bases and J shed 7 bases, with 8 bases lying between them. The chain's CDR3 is CASSSRGNEQFF. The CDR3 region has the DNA TGTGCCAGCAGTTCAAGGGGGAATGAGCAGTTCTTC.

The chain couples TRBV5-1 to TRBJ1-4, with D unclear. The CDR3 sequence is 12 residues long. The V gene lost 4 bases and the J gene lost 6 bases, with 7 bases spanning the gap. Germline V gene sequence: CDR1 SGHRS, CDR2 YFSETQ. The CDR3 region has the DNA TGCGCCAGCAGCCCTTCTTATGAAAAACTGTTTTTT. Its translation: CASSPSYEKLFF.

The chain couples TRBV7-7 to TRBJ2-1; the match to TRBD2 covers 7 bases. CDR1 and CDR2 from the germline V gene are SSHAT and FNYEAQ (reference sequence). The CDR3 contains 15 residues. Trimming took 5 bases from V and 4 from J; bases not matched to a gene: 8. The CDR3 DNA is TGTGCCAGCAGCCCGACCGGCGGGGGATACAATGAGCAGTTCTTC. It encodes CASSPTGGGYNEQFF.

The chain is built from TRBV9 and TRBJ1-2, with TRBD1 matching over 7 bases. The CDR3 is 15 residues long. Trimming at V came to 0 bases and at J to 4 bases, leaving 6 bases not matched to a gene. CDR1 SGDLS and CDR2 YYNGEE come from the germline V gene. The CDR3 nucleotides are TGTGCCAGCAGCGTAGGGGAAGGGGGCATCTATGGCTACACCTTC. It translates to CASSVGEGGIYGYTF.

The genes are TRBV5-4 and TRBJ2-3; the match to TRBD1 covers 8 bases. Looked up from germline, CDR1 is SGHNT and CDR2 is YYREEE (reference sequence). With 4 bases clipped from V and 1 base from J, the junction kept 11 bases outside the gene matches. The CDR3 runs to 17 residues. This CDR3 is CASSRRVTGGGTDTQYF. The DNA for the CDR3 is TGTGCCAGCAGCAGGAGGGTAACAGGGGGTGGCACAGATACGCAGTATTTT. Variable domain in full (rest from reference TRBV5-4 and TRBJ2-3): ETGVTQSPTHLIKTRGQQVTLRCSSQSGHNTVSWYQQALGQGPQFIFQYYREEENGRGNFPPRFSGLQFPNYSSELNVNALELDDSALYLCASSRRVTGGGTDTQYFGPGTRLTVL.

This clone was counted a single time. CDR3 coding DNA: TGTGCCATCGGGACTAGCGGGCAAGAGACCCAGTACTTC. This encodes CAIGTSGQETQYF. The chain couples TRBV10-3 to TRBJ2-5; 12 bases agree with TRBD2. The V gene end was trimmed by 8 bases and the J gene end by 2 bases; junction bases not matched to a gene: 0. Germline assignment: CDR1 ENHRY and CDR2 SYGVKD. The CDR3 has 13 residues.